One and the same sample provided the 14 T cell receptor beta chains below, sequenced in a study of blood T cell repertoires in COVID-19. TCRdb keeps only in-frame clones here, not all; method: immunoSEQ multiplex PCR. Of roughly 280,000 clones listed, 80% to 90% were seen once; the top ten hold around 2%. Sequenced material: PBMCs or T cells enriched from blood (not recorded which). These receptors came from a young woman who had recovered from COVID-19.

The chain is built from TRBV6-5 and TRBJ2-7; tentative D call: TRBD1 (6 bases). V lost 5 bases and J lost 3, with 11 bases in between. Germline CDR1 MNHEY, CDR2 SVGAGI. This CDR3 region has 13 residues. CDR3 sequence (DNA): TGTGCCAGCAGTCGGACAGAATTCTACGAGCAGTACTTC. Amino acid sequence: CASSRTEFYEQYF.

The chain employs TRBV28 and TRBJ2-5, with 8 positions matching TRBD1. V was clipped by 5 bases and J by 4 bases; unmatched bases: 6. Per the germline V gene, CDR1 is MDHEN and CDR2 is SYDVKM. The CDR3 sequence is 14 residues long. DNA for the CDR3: TGTGCCAGCAGTATAAGGGACAGGCGAGAGACCCAGTACTTC. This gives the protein CASSIRDRRETQYF.

The CDR3, as DNA: TGCGCCAGCAGCCCTCTCACGGCAGGGAGGGATGGCTACACCTTC. Translation: CASSPLTAGRDGYTF. The chain combines TRBV4-1 with TRBJ1-2; weak D call: TRBD1 (5 bases). Between the trimmed V and J ends, which lost 4 bases and 6 bases, there was a span of 18 bases. The CDR3 loop spans 15 amino acids. Germline CDR1 is MGHRA and CDR2 is YSYEKL.

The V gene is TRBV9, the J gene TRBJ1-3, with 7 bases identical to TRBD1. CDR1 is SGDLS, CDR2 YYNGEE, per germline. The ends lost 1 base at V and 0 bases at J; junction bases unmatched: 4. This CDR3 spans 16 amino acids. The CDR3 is CASSVKGDSSGNTIYF. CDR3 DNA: TGTGCCAGCAGCGTAAAAGGGGACAGCTCTGGAAACACCATATATTTT.

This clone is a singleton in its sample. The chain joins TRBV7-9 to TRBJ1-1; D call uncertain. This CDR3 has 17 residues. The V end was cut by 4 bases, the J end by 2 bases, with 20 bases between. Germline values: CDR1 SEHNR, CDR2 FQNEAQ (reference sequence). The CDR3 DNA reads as TGTGCCAGCAGCTCCCTCCGGGGTCGGATCACAAACACTGAAGCTTTCTTT. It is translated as CASSSLRGRITNTEAFF.

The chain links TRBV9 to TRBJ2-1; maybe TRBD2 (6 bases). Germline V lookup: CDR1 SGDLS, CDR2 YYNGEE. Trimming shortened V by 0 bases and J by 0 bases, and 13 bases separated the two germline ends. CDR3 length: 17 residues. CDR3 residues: CASSVAASEISYNEQFF. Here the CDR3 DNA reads TGTGCCAGCAGCGTAGCGGCTAGCGAGATCTCCTACAATGAGCAGTTCTTC.

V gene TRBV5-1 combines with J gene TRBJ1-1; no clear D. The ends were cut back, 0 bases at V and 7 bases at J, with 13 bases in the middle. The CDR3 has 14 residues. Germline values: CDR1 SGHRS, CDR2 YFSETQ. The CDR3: CASSLASGRGEAFF. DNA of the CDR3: TGCGCCAGCAGCTTGGCCAGTGGTCGGGGTGAAGCTTTCTTT.

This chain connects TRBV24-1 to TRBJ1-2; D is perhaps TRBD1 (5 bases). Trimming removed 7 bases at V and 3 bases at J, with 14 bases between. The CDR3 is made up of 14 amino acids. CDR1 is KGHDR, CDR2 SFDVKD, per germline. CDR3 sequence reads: CATRGSGLDYGYTF. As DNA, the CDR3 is TGTGCCACCAGGGGGTCGGGACTCGACTATGGCTACACCTTC.

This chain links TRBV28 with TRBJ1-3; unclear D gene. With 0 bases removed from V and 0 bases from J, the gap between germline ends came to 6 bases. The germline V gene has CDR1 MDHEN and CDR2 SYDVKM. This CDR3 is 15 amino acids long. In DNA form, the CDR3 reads TGTGCCAGCAGTTTATGGGGAGCCTCTGGAAACACCATATATTTT. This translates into CASSLWGASGNTIYF.

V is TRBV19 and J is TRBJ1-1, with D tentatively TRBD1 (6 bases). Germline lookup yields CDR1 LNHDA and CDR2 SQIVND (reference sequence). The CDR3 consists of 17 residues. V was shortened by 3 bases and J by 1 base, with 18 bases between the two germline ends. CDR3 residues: CASSMRGPGHSNTEAFF. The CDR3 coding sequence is TGTGCCAGTAGTATGCGGGGGCCGGGACACTCGAACACTGAAGCTTTCTTT.

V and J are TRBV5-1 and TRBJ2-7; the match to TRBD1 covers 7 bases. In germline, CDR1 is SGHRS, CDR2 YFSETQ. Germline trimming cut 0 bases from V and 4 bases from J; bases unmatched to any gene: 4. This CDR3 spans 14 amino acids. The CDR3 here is CASSLDRGQYEQYF. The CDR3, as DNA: TGCGCCAGCAGCTTGGATCGGGGACAGTACGAGCAGTACTTC.

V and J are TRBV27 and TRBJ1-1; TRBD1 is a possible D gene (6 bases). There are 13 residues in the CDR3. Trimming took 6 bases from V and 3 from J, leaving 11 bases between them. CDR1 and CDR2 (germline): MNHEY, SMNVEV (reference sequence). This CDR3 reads CASSGTYYTEAFF. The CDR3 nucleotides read TGTGCCAGCAGCGGGACATACTACACTGAAGCTTTCTTT.

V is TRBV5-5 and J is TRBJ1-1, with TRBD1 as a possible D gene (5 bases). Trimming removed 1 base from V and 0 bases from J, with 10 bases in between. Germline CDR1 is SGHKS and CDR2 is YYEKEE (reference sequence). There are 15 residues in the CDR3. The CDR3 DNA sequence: TGTGCCAGCAGCTTGTGGGGAGGGGTGAACACTGAAGCTTTCTTT. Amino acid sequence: CASSLWGGVNTEAFF.

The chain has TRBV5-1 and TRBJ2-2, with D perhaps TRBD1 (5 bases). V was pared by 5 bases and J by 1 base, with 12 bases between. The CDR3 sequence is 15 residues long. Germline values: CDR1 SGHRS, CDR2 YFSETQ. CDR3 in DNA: TGCGCCAGCAGACACGACAGACTGAACACCGGGGAGCTGTTTTTT. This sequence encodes CASRHDRLNTGELFF.